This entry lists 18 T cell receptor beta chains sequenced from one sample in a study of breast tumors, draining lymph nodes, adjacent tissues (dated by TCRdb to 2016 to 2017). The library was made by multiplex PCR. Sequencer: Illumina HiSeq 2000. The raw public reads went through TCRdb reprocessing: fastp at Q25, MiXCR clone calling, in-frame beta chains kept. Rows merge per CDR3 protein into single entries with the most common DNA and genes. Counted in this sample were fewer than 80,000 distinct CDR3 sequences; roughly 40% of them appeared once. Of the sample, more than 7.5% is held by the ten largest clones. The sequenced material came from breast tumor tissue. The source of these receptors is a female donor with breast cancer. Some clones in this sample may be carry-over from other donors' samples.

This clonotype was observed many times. In DNA form, the CDR3 reads TGTGCCAGCAGCCTCAGTGGGTCCCTGAGGGCCAACGTCCTGACTTTC. Protein product: CASSLSGSLRANVLTF. The V call is TRBV12-3 or TRBV12-4, the J call TRBJ2-6, with D hard to call. V lost 6 bases and J 5 bases, leaving 17 bases between the germline ends. The CDR3 is 16 residues long.

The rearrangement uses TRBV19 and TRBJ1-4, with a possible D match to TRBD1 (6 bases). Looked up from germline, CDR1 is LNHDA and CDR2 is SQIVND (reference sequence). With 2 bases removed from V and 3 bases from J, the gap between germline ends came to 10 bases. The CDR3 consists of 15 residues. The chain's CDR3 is CASSITGRSNEKLFF. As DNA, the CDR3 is TGTGCCAGTAGTATAACAGGGCGGTCTAATGAAAAACTGTTTTTT.

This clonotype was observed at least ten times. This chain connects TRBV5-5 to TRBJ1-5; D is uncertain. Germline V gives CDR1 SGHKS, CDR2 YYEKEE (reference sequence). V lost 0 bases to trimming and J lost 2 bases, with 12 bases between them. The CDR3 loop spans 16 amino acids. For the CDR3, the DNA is TGTGCCAGCAGCTTGGGACCCTGGATTGGCAATCAGCCCCAGCATTTT. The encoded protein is CASSLGPWIGNQPQHF.

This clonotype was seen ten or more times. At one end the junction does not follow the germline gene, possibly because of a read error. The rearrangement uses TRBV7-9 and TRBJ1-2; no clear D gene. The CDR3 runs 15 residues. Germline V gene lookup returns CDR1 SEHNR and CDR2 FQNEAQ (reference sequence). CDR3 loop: CASLPLLYINYGYPF. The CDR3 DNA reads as TGTGCCAGCCTCCCTCTGCTGTACATTAACTATGGCTACCCCTTC.

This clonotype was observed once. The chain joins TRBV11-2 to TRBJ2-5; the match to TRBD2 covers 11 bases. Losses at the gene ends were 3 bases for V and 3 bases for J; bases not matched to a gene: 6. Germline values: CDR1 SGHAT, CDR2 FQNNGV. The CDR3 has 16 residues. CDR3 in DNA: TGTGCCAGCAGCTTCCACGTAGCGGGGGGGGAAGAGACCCAGTACTTC. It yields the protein CASSFHVAGGEETQYF.

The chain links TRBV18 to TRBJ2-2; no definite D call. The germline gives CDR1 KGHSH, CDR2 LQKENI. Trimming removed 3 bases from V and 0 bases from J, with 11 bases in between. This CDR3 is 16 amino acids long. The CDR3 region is CASSPLQRSNTGELFF. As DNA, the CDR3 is TGTGCCAGCTCACCCCTACAGCGTTCGAACACCGGGGAGCTGTTTTTT.

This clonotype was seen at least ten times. The CDR3 region is CSASEGQLPSYEQYF. In DNA form, the CDR3 reads TGCAGTGCTAGCGAAGGACAGCTACCCTCCTACGAGCAGTACTTC. V and J are TRBV20-1 and TRBJ2-7, with a possible D match to TRBD1 (6 bases). CDR3 length equals 15 residues. Germline V gives CDR1 DFQATT, CDR2 SNEGSKA (reference sequence). Trimming took 3 bases from V and 0 from J, leaving 15 bases between them.

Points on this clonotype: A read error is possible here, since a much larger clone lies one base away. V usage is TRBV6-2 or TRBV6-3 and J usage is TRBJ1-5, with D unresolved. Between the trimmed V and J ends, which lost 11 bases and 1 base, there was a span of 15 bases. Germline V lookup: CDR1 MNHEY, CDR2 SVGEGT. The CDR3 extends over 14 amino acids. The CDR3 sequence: CAATPGNSNQPQHF. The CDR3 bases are TGTGCCGCCACACCGGGGAACAGCAATCAGCCCCAGCATTTT.

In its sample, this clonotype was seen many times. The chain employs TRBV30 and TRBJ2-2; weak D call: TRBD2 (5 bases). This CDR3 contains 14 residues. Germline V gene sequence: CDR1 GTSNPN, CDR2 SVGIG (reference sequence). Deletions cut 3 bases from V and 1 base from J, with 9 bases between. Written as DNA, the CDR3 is TGTGCCTGGAGCCTTGGAGGGAACACCGGGGAGCTGTTTTTT. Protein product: CAWSLGGNTGELFF.

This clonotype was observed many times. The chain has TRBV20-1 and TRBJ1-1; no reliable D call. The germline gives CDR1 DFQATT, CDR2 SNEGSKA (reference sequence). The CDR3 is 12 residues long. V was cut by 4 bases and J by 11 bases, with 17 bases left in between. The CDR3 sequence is CSAIVITRGAFF. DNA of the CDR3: TGCAGTGCTATTGTGATAACTCGAGGTGCTTTCTTT.

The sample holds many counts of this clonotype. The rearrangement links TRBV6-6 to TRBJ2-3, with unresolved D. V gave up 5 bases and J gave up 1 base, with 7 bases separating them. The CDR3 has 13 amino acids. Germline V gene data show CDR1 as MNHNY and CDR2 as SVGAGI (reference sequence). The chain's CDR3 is CASSERGTDTQYF. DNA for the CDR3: TGTGCCAGCAGTGAAAGGGGCACAGATACGCAGTATTTT.

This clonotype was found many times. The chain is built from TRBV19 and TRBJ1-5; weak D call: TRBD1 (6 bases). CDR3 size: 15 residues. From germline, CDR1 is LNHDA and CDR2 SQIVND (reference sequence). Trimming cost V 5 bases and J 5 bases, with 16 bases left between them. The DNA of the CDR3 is TGTGCCAGTAGTCTCGCAGGGGCCGGGCATCAGCCCCAGCATTTT. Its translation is CASSLAGAGHQPQHF.

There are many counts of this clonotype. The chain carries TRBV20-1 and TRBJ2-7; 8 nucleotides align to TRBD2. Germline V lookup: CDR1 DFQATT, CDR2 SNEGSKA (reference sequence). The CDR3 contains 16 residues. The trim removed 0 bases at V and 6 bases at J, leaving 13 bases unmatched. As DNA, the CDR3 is TGCAGTGCTAGAGATCGACAGCGGGAGCCCCGAAGCGAGCAGTACTTC. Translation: CSARDRQREPRSEQYF.

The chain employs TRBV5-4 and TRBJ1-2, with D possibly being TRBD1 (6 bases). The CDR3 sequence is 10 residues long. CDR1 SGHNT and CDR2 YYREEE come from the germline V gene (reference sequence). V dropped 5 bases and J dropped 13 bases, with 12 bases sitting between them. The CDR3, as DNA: TGTGCCAGCAGTTACAGGGACGGCACCTTC. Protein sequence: CASSYRDGTF.

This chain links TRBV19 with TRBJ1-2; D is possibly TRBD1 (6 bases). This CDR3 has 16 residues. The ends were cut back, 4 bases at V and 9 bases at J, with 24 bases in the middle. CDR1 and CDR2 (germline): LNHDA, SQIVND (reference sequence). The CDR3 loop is CASSRVGGSTQIRYTF. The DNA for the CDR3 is TGTGCCAGTAGTAGGGTGGGGGGCAGTACACAGATACGCTACACCTTC. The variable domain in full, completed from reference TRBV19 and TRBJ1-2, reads DGGITQSPKYLFRKEGQNVTLSCEQNLNHDAMYWYRQDPGQGLRLIYYSQIVNDFQKGDIAEGYSVSREKKESFPLTVTSAQKNPTAFYLCASSRVGGSTQIRYTFGSGTRLTVV.

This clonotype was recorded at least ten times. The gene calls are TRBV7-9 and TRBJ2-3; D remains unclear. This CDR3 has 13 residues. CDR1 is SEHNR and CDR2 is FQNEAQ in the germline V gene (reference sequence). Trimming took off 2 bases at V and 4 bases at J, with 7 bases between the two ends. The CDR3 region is CASSLQLPDTQYF. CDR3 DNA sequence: TGTGCCAGCAGCTTACAGTTGCCAGATACGCAGTATTTT.

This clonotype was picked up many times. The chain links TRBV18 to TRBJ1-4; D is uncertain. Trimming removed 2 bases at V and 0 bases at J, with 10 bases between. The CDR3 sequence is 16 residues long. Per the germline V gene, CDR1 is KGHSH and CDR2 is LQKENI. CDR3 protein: CASSPVEITTNEKLFF. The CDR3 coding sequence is TGTGCCAGCTCACCAGTGGAGATTACAACTAATGAAAAACTGTTTTTT. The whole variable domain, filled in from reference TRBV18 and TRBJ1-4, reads NAGVMQNPRHLVRRRGQEARLRCSPMKGHSHVYWYRQLPEEGLKFMVYLQKENIIDESGMPKERFSAEFPKEGPSILRIQQVVRGDSAAYFCASSPVEITTNEKLFFGSGTQLSVL.

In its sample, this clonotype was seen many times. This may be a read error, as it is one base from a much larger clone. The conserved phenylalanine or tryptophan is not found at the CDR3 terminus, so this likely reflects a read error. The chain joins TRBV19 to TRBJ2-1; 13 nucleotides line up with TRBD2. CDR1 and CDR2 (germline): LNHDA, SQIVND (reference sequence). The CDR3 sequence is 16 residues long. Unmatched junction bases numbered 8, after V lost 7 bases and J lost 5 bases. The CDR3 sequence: CASTKGTSGVNNEQFS. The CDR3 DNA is TGTGCCAGTACAAAGGGGACTAGCGGGGTTAACAATGAGCAGTTCTCC.